Below, 17 T cell receptor beta chains from the same sample are listed, as sequenced in a study of blood T cell repertoires in COVID-19. Only in-frame clones appear in the TCRdb table, and some are missing; sequencing was by immunoSEQ multiplex PCR. This sample has approximately 160,000 clones, with 65% to 85% found just once. What was sequenced was peripheral blood. The source of these receptors is a man between 60 and 70 years old with active or convalescent COVID-19.

The rearrangement joins TRBV5-6 to TRBJ2-7; D gene uncertain. Germline-derived CDR1 and CDR2 are SGHDT and YYEEEE. V dropped 7 bases and J dropped 3 bases, with 17 bases sitting between them. The CDR3 runs to 14 residues. The CDR3 here is CASSLGADNYEQYF. The CDR3 region has the DNA TGTGCCAGCTCCCTCGGAGCTGATAACTACGAGCAGTACTTC.

The rearrangement links TRBV18 to TRBJ1-4, with D perhaps matching TRBD1 (5 bases). V lost 3 bases to trimming and J lost 3 bases, with 11 bases between them. The CDR3 is 15 residues long. Germline CDR1 reads KGHSH; CDR2 reads LQKENI. The CDR3 is CASSPGGLPNEKLFF. DNA for the CDR3: TGTGCCAGCTCACCGGGGGGTTTGCCTAATGAAAAACTGTTTTTT.

The rearrangement links TRBV5-8 to TRBJ2-5; D uncertain. CDR1 is SGHTS, CDR2 YDEGEE, per germline. This CDR3 has 11 residues. V lost 4 bases and J 5 bases, leaving 6 bases between the germline ends. CDR3 bases: TGTGCCAGCAGCCTCCCCGAGACCCAGTACTTC. Translation: CASSLPETQYF.

V usage is TRBV27 and J usage is TRBJ1-4; D gene uncertain. From germline, CDR1 is MNHEY and CDR2 SMNVEV (reference sequence). The CDR3 runs 13 residues. Trimming left V 3 bases short and J 4 bases short, with 6 bases between. The CDR3 DNA follows: TGTGCCAGCAGTTTCGGGTATAATGAAAAACTGTTTTTT. This translates into CASSFGYNEKLFF.

This clone showed up just a few times. The rearrangement links TRBV7-9 to TRBJ2-3, with D perhaps matching TRBD2 (5 bases). Trimming removed 5 bases from V and 2 bases from J, with 17 bases in between. Germline V CDR1 and CDR2: SEHNR, FQNEAQ (reference sequence). This CDR3 has 16 residues. The CDR3 nucleotides read TGTGCCAGCAGCCCCGCCGGGAAAAGCGTCACAGATACGCAGTATTTT. It codes for CASSPAGKSVTDTQYF. Using reference TRBV7-9 and TRBJ2-3 for the parts outside the CDR3, the full variable domain is DTGVSQNPRHKITKRGQNVTFRCDPISEHNRLYWYRQTLGQGPEFLTYFQNEAQLEKSRLLSDRFSAERPKGSFSTLEIQRTEQGDSAMYLCASSPAGKSVTDTQYFGPGTRLTVL.

The CDR3 sequence is CASSPTGLAGKETQYF. DNA for the CDR3: TGTGCCAGCAGCCCTACCGGACTAGCGGGGAAAGAGACCCAGTACTTC. The chain couples TRBV7-2 to TRBJ2-5; TRBD2 agrees at 12 bases. CDR1 and CDR2 (germline): SGHTA, FQGNSA. The CDR3 extends over 16 amino acids. V lost 5 bases to trimming and J lost 3 bases; unmatched junction nucleotides: 7.

The chain uses TRBV10-1 and TRBJ2-2; a weak D match, TRBD1 (5 bases). The CDR3 covers 13 residues. Trimming removed 9 bases at V and 7 bases at J, with 15 bases between. Germline assignment: CDR1 WNHNN and CDR2 SYGVQD (reference sequence). This CDR3 reads CASSGMKDGELFF. The CDR3 coding sequence is TGCGCCAGTTCAGGGATGAAGGACGGGGAGCTGTTTTTT.

The chain joins TRBV3-1 (or the pseudogene TRBV3-2) to TRBJ1-5; 7 positions match TRBD1. After removal of 2 bases from V and 2 bases from J, the junction contained 9 bases not matched to a gene. Germline assignment: CDR1 LGHDT and CDR2 YNNKEL (reference sequence). CDR3 length: 17 amino acids. CDR3 coding DNA: TGTGCCAGCAGCCAATGGGGGCAGGGGGGTGGCAATCAGCCCCAGCATTTT. Translated, it gives CASSQWGQGGGNQPQHF.

This chain connects TRBV7-9 to TRBJ2-7; TRBD2 agrees at 9 bases. Losses at the gene ends were 6 bases for V and 5 bases for J; bases not matched to a gene: 11. The germline V gene has CDR1 SEHNR and CDR2 FQNEAQ (reference sequence). This CDR3 is built from 15 residues. This chain's CDR3 is CASSFAGGSIDEQYF. CDR3 DNA: TGTGCCAGCAGTTTCGCGGGAGGGAGTATCGACGAGCAGTACTTC.

The chain combines TRBV7-8 with TRBJ2-2; TRBD2 aligns across 12 bases. The CDR3 extends over 17 amino acids. J lost 5 bases, V lost 5 bases, and 9 bases had no gene match. Germline CDR1 and CDR2: SGHVS and FQNEAQ. The CDR3, as DNA: TGTGCCAGCAGCCGGAAAACTAGCGGGGGGAATACCGGGGAGCTGTTTTTT. Its translation is CASSRKTSGGNTGELFF.

Turning to this clone: The junction differs from germline at one of its ends, possibly a read error. This chain uses TRBV7-9 with TRBJ2-7; 8 bases line up with TRBD1. There are 16 residues in the CDR3. Germline assignment: CDR1 SEHNR and CDR2 FQNEAQ (reference sequence). CDR3 DNA: TGTGCCAGCAGCCCACCCTCTGGGGGACAGGCTTCCTTCCACCACTTC. Translating it yields CASSPPSGGQASFHHF.

The rearrangement links TRBV7-3 to TRBJ2-7; 11 bases align to TRBD1. V lost 5 bases to trimming and J lost 7 bases; unmatched junction nucleotides: 4. This CDR3 is 13 amino acids long. Germline values: CDR1 SGHTA, CDR2 FQGTGA. Here the CDR3 reads CASSPGQGGEQYF. The CDR3 DNA is TGTGCCAGCAGCCCGGGACAGGGGGGTGAGCAGTACTTC.

The J gene is TRBJ1-6, the V gene TRBV7-8, with a possible D match to TRBD1 (5 bases). The V and J ends lost 2 bases and 11 bases respectively, with 13 bases between them. The CDR3 has 14 residues. CDR1 is SGHVS and CDR2 is FQNEAQ in the germline V gene. The CDR3 here is CASSLRGVGTPLHF. CDR3 nucleotides: TGTGCCAGCAGCTTACGGGGGGTCGGTACACCCCTCCACTTT. The full variable domain, its missing parts supplied by reference TRBV7-8 and TRBJ1-6, is GAGVSQSPRYKVAKRGQDVALRCDPISGHVSLFWYQQALGQGPEFLTYFQNEAQLDKSGLPSDRFFAERPEGSVSTLKIQRTQQEDSAVYLCASSLRGVGTPLHFGNGTRLTVT.

This clone was observed a single time. This chain uses TRBV7-9 with TRBJ2-1; 9 bases are a match to TRBD2. Per the germline V gene, CDR1 is SEHNR and CDR2 is FQNEAQ (reference sequence). The CDR3 runs 17 residues. Trimming at V came to 2 bases and at J to 4 bases, leaving 9 bases not matched to a gene. The CDR3 sequence is CASSLSHAAGGYNEQFF. DNA for the CDR3: TGTGCCAGCAGCTTATCTCACGCAGCGGGGGGATACAATGAGCAGTTCTTC.

This clone was detected a few times. This chain joins TRBV6-1 and TRBJ1-2, with D maybe TRBD1 (5 bases). The germline gives CDR1 MNHNS, CDR2 SASEGT. Trimming shortened V by 6 bases and J by 5 bases, and 10 bases separated the two germline ends. The CDR3 loop spans 12 amino acids. The CDR3: CASSSRVYGYTF. CDR3 DNA: TGTGCCAGCAGCTCCAGGGTTTATGGCTACACCTTC.

The chain joins TRBV6-5 to TRBJ2-3, with D possibly being TRBD1 (6 bases). V gave up 7 bases and J gave up 0 bases, with 11 bases separating them. The CDR3 runs 14 residues. Germline lookup yields CDR1 MNHEY and CDR2 SVGAGI. The CDR3 DNA is TGTGCCAGCACCCGGACAGCTAGCACAGATACGCAGTATTTT. This translates into CASTRTASTDTQYF.

V is TRBV4-2 and J is TRBJ1-3; possibly TRBD1 for D (5 bases). In germline, CDR1 is LGHNA, CDR2 YNFKEQ. With 4 bases removed from V and 0 bases from J, the gap between germline ends came to 7 bases. The CDR3 contains 14 residues. The CDR3 DNA is TGTGCCAGCAGCCCCCAGGGCTCTGGAAACACCATATATTTT. It codes for CASSPQGSGNTIYF.